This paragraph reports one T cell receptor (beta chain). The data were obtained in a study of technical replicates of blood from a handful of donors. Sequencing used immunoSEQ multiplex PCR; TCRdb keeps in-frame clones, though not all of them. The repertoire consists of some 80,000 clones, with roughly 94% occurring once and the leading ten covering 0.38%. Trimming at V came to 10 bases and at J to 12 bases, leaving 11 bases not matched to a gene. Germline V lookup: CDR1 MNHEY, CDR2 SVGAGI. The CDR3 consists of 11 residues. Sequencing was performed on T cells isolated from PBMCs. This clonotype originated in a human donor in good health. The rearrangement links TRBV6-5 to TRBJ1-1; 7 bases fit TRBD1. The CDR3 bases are TGTGCCATCACAGGGGCTGCCGGGACTTTCTTT. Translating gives CAITGAAGTFF.